These 27 T cell receptor beta chains were sequenced from one sample in a study of OX40 agonist ivuxolimab in advanced cancers. The table came from immunoSEQ multiplex PCR; TCRdb's copy has only in-frame clones and leaves some out. This sample yields approximately 100,000 clones, of which about 90% are seen a single time; roughly 0.8% belongs to the top ten. The specimen comprised CD4+ or CD8+ T cells sorted from blood, sampled in a trial of the OX40 agonist ivuxolimab. These receptors were obtained from an adult with an advanced solid tumor such as melanoma, head and neck, liver or kidney cancer.

This sequence joins TRBV9 and TRBJ2-3, with D hard to call. The V gene lost 0 bases and the J gene lost 5 bases, with 7 bases spanning the gap. Germline assignment: CDR1 SGDLS and CDR2 YYNGEE. CDR3 length: 13 amino acids. CDR3 region: CASSVEKRDTQYF. CDR3 DNA sequence: TGTGCCAGCAGCGTAGAGAAGCGAGATACGCAGTATTTT.

This chain links TRBV19 with TRBJ1-3, with TRBD1 as a possible D gene (5 bases). The V and J ends lost 6 bases and 1 base respectively, with 10 bases between them. The germline V gene has CDR1 LNHDA and CDR2 SQIVND (reference sequence). There are 14 residues in the CDR3. The CDR3, as DNA: TGTGCCAGTAGGCCACAGGTTTCTGGAAACACCATATATTTT. It codes for CASRPQVSGNTIYF.

The chain has TRBV28 and TRBJ1-4; no clear D gene. The CDR3 runs 17 residues. The V end lost 5 bases, the J end lost 1 base, and 17 bases lay between the germline ends. CDR1 and CDR2 (germline): MDHEN, SYDVKM. The CDR3 loop is CASSQDGLGITNEKLFF. In DNA form, the CDR3 reads TGTGCCAGCAGTCAGGACGGACTAGGGATAACTAATGAAAAACTGTTTTTT.

This clone came up a few times. The V gene is TRBV9, the J gene TRBJ1-6; 7 bases map to TRBD1. V was pared by 4 bases and J by 7 bases, with 8 bases of the junction left unmatched. The germline V gene encodes CDR1 SGDLS and CDR2 YYNGEE. The CDR3 extends over 15 amino acids. For the CDR3, the DNA is TGTGCCAGCAGCTCCTCCGGGACAGCAAATTCACCCCTCCACTTT. Translation: CASSSSGTANSPLHF.

V usage is TRBV10-3 and J usage is TRBJ2-7; D not resolved. CDR3 size: 14 residues. Germline V gives CDR1 ENHRY, CDR2 SYGVKD. The V end lost 6 bases, the J end lost 3 bases, and 15 bases lay between the germline ends. The CDR3: CAIRNQVANYEQYF. The CDR3 DNA is TGTGCCATCAGAAACCAGGTCGCCAACTACGAGCAGTACTTC.

CDR3 coding DNA: TGTGCCAGCAGTCCTCGCTTCTTAACAGGGGGGAAATCACCCCTCCACTTT. Protein sequence: CASSPRFLTGGKSPLHF. The V gene is TRBV28, the J gene TRBJ1-6; 8 positions agree with TRBD1. The CDR3 consists of 17 residues. Germline CDR1 reads MDHEN; CDR2 reads SYDVKM. Trimming removed 5 bases from V and 10 bases from J; junction bases left unmatched: 16.

This clone was recorded only once. The V and J genes are TRBV9 and TRBJ1-3; D gene ambiguous. Germline CDR1 SGDLS, CDR2 YYNGEE. This CDR3 is 15 amino acids long. Trimming cost V 4 bases and J 0 bases, with 11 bases left between them. The CDR3 spells CASSTHMGSGNTIYF. Here the CDR3 DNA reads TGTGCCAGCAGCACCCATATGGGCTCTGGAAACACCATATATTTT.

The chain carries TRBV18 and TRBJ2-5; the D gene is possibly TRBD1 (6 bases). V lost 0 bases, J lost 10 bases, and 12 bases lay in between. This CDR3 spans 13 amino acids. In germline, CDR1 is KGHSH, CDR2 LQKENI. The CDR3 region is CASSPPQSGDQYF. The CDR3 DNA is TGTGCCAGCTCACCACCACAGTCAGGGGACCAGTACTTC. Complete variable domain (other parts from reference TRBV18 and TRBJ2-5): NAGVMQNPRHLVRRRGQEARLRCSPMKGHSHVYWYRQLPEEGLKFMVYLQKENIIDESGMPKERFSAEFPKEGPSILRIQQVVRGDSAAYFCASSPPQSGDQYFGPGTRLLVL.

V is TRBV29-1 and J is TRBJ2-3, with TRBD2 identical over 13 bases. The CDR3 is made up of 16 amino acids. Germline V gene lookup returns CDR1 SQVTM and CDR2 ANQGSEA. V lost 6 bases, J lost 0 bases, and 6 bases stayed unmatched. CDR3 nucleotides: TGCAGCGTGCCTGGGACTAGCGGGACGAGCACAGATACGCAGTATTTT. This translates into CSVPGTSGTSTDTQYF.

This clone was detected a few times. This chain connects TRBV7-9 to TRBJ2-7; 8 positions agree with TRBD1. Germline CDR1 SEHNR, CDR2 FQNEAQ (reference sequence). The CDR3 runs 14 residues. The V segment lost 5 bases and the J segment 6 bases; nucleotides outside the gene matches: 9. This CDR3 reads CASSREGQGGEQYF. The DNA for the CDR3 is TGTGCCAGCAGCCGAGAAGGACAGGGCGGCGAGCAGTACTTC.

The rearrangement joins TRBV7-2 to TRBJ2-7; D not certain. Germline V gives CDR1 SGHTA, CDR2 FQGNSA. V was trimmed by 3 bases and J by 3 bases, leaving 12 bases between them. The CDR3 covers 14 residues. CDR3 DNA sequence: TGTGCCAGCAGCTTCGGTAAAGCCCTCTACGAGCAGTACTTC. Protein product: CASSFGKALYEQYF.

The J gene is TRBJ1-5, the V gene TRBV2; D gene ambiguous. Trimming cost V 1 base and J 2 bases, with 12 bases left between them. The V gene's germline CDR1 is SNHLY and CDR2 FYNNEI. The CDR3 totals 16 residues. CDR3: CASSEGASRGNQPQHF. As DNA, the CDR3 is TGTGCCAGCAGTGAAGGGGCGAGCCGGGGCAATCAGCCCCAGCATTTT.

The chain employs TRBV25-1 and TRBJ1-2; D is ambiguous. This CDR3 is built from 11 residues. Germline CDR1 reads MGHDK; CDR2 reads SYGVNS. Trimming removed 1 base at V and 8 bases at J, with 5 bases between. The CDR3 nucleotides read TGTGCCAGCAGTGAATCAAAGGGCTACACCTTC. It translates to CASSESKGYTF.

This clone was found once. The chain uses TRBV7-2 and TRBJ2-5, with 10 bases aligning to TRBD2. Germline CDR1 and CDR2: SGHTA and FQGNSA. There are 15 residues in the CDR3. The V and J ends lost 4 bases and 0 bases, in that order; junction bases with no gene match: 2. CDR3 protein: CASSWTSGNQETQYF. The CDR3 DNA reads TGTGCCAGCAGCTGGACTAGCGGAAACCAAGAGACCCAGTACTTC.

The sample holds a few counts of this clone. The V call is TRBV29-1, the J call TRBJ1-1, with 8 positions matching TRBD1. Germline trimming cut 8 bases from V and 8 bases from J; bases unmatched to any gene: 7. In germline, CDR1 is SQVTM, CDR2 ANQGSEA. This CDR3 contains 11 residues. CDR3 in DNA: TGCAGCTACCCTCGACAGGGGGAAGCTTTCTTT. Amino acids: CSYPRQGEAFF.

The J gene is TRBJ2-5, the V gene TRBV9; possible D gene TRBD2, 6 bases. Germline V gives CDR1 SGDLS, CDR2 YYNGEE. Trimming stripped 7 bases from V and 0 bases from J, with 10 bases between. This CDR3 is built from 13 residues. The CDR3 DNA reads TGTGCCAGCGGAACGGGGGACCAAGAGACCCAGTACTTC. Translating gives CASGTGDQETQYF.

The V and J genes are TRBV7-2 and TRBJ2-3; possibly TRBD1 for D (6 bases). CDR1 SGHTA and CDR2 FQGNSA come from the germline V gene. This CDR3 is built from 15 residues. The V end was cut by 6 bases, the J end by 5 bases, with 18 bases between. This CDR3 reads CASSLQGRRGDTQYF. The CDR3 DNA is TGTGCCAGCAGTTTACAGGGTAGGAGAGGAGATACGCAGTATTTT.

This sequence joins TRBV7-9 and TRBJ2-6; TRBD1 matches 11 bases. This CDR3 is 19 amino acids long. Germline V lookup: CDR1 SEHNR, CDR2 FQNEAQ (reference sequence). The trim removed 8 bases at V and 4 bases at J, leaving 16 bases unmatched. CDR3 in amino acids: CASAPGFGQGASGANVLTF. As DNA, the CDR3 is TGTGCCAGCGCCCCTGGTTTCGGACAGGGGGCATCCGGGGCCAACGTCCTGACTTTC.

V is TRBV4-2 and J is TRBJ1-4, with 11 nucleotides matching TRBD1. CDR1 and CDR2 (germline): LGHNA, YNFKEQ. The CDR3 is 14 amino acids. V was clipped by 3 bases and J by 8 bases; unmatched bases: 2. In nucleotides, the CDR3 is TGTGCCAGCAGCCAGGGACAGGGGGGCGAAAAACTGTTTTTT. Its protein is CASSQGQGGEKLFF.

V and J are TRBV15 and TRBJ2-5, with 9 bases that match TRBD2. Per the germline V gene, CDR1 is LNHNV and CDR2 is YYDKDF (reference sequence). This CDR3 is built from 18 residues. Unmatched junction bases numbered 12, after V lost 1 base and J lost 3 bases. CDR3 loop: CATSRGPPAGGIKETQYF. In DNA form, the CDR3 reads TGTGCCACCAGCAGAGGACCCCCAGCGGGGGGAATAAAAGAGACCCAGTACTTC.

The V and J genes are TRBV7-8 and TRBJ2-2; D remains unclear. This CDR3 has 13 amino acids. The germline V gene has CDR1 SGHVS and CDR2 FQNEAQ. V was clipped by 6 bases and J by 3 bases, with 8 bases between them. In nucleotides, the CDR3 is TGTGCCAGCAGTGCTGGGCACACCGGGGAGCTGTTTTTT. Translated: CASSAGHTGELFF.

This clone occurred once. The DNA of the CDR3 is TGTGCCAGCTCACAACCGGCAGGGGGGAAGTACGAGCAGTACTTC. It codes for CASSQPAGGKYEQYF. This sequence joins TRBV18 and TRBJ2-7; D may be TRBD1 (7 bases). This CDR3 is built from 15 residues. V was shortened by 4 bases and J by 4 bases, with 17 bases between the two germline ends. Germline lookup yields CDR1 KGHSH and CDR2 LQKENI.

About this clone itself: Other DNA sequences in the sample encode the same CDR3. The V and J genes are TRBV27 and TRBJ1-1, with D possibly matching TRBD1 (5 bases). Trimming left V 3 bases short and J 4 bases short, with 9 bases between. This CDR3 region has 13 residues. Germline V CDR1 and CDR2: MNHEY, SMNVEV (reference sequence). Here the CDR3 reads CASSFSGGTEAFF. The DNA for the CDR3 is TGTGCCAGCAGTTTCTCCGGGGGCACTGAAGCTTTCTTT.

The chain uses TRBV21-1 and TRBJ1-1; the table calls TRBD1, which could not be checked here. TRBV21-1 is a recognized pseudogene. The CDR3 runs to 16 residues. CDR3 nucleotide sequence: TGTGCCAGCAGCAAAGGAAGGGGGCAGGCGAACACTGAAGCTTTCTTT. Residues: CASSKGRGQANTEAFF.

The V gene is TRBV7-6, the J gene TRBJ1-3; D gene unclear. Per the germline V gene, CDR1 is SGHVS and CDR2 is FNYEAQ. V was clipped by 5 bases and J by 0 bases, with 5 bases between them. The CDR3 sequence is 13 residues long. The CDR3 DNA is TGTGCCAGCAGCGAAATCTCTGGAAACACCATATATTTT. Its translation: CASSEISGNTIYF.

The chain carries TRBV27 and TRBJ2-1; weak D call: TRBD1 (5 bases). V was clipped by 5 bases and J by 7 bases, with 24 bases between them. Germline CDR1 is MNHEY and CDR2 is SMNVEV (reference sequence). The CDR3 is made up of 17 amino acids. The CDR3 coding sequence is TGTGCCAGCAGTCTATTCTCCGGCAGGGCGATCAGGAATGAGCAGTTCTTC. Amino acids: CASSLFSGRAIRNEQFF.

This clone appeared once. The V and J genes are TRBV7-2 and TRBJ1-6, with D unclear. V was shortened by 2 bases and J by 6 bases, with 11 bases between the two germline ends. Per germline, CDR1 SGHTA and CDR2 FQGNSA. This CDR3 spans 15 amino acids. Written as DNA, the CDR3 is TGTGCCAGCAGCTTAACCTTGCAGACTAATTCACCCCTCCACTTT. Translated, it gives CASSLTLQTNSPLHF. The variable domain in full, with the rest retrieved from reference TRBV7-2 and TRBJ1-6, is GAGVSQSPSNKVTEKGKDVELRCDPISGHTALYWYRQSLGQGLEFLIYFQGNSAPDKSGLPSDRFSAERTGGSVSTLTIQRTQQEDSAVYLCASSLTLQTNSPLHFGNGTRLTVT.